The clone carrying this TCR beta chain has only one observation. At the DNA level, this CDR3 is encoded by other sequences in the same sample as well. The data stem from a study of T cell changes during pregnancy in multiple sclerosis. The CDR3 loop spans 13 amino acids. Germline V gene lookup returns CDR1 KGHSH and CDR2 LQKENI. Trimming cost V 0 bases and J 3 bases, with 5 bases left between them. Clones were read by immunoSEQ multiplex PCR, and TCRdb kept only the in-frame ones, dropping some. The sample gives approximately 84,000 clones, less than 95% of which show up once; 2.5% is in the top ten. The sequencing here drew on peripheral blood, taken in the third trimester of pregnancy. The chain employs TRBV18 and TRBJ2-5; D remains ambiguous. The sequence was obtained from a female donor with multiple sclerosis, enrolled in a pregnancy study. CDR3 amino acids: CASSPPGEETQYF. In DNA form, the CDR3 reads TGTGCCAGCTCACCACCGGGCGAAGAGACCCAGTACTTC.